This entry lists 4 T cell receptor beta chains sequenced from one sample in a study of T cells in Graves' hyperthyroidism and ophthalmopathy. Amplification yielded TCR beta CDR3 regions, with RNA transcripts as the source. Carried out on the TCR CDR3, a first-round RT-PCR used the HTBI primer set. TCRdb reprocessed the multiplex PCR reads via MiXCR and lists one record per CDR3 protein. Among a few hundred thousand distinct CDR3 sequences listed, 15% to 18% were seen once. The specimen was blood. The receptors were sampled from a young woman with Graves' hyperthyroidism that later progressed to Graves' ophthalmopathy.

This clonotype came up many times. The rearrangement joins TRBV6-1 to TRBJ1-1; D is unclear. V was pared by 8 bases and J by 1 base, with 11 bases between. There are 13 residues in the CDR3. The germline V gene has CDR1 MNHNS and CDR2 SASEGT. The CDR3 DNA reads TGTGCCAGCGCCAACCCAGGGAACACTGAAGCTTTCTTT. Residues: CASANPGNTEAFF.

This clonotype showed up just a few times. The rearrangement uses TRBV6-1 and TRBJ2-7; 7 bases agree with TRBD1. Germline assignment: CDR1 MNHNS and CDR2 SASEGT. V dropped 7 bases and J dropped 4; count of bases not matched to a gene: 7. This CDR3 is built from 13 residues. CDR3 protein: CASNSDRKYEQYF. As DNA, the CDR3 is TGTGCCAGCAATTCGGACAGGAAATACGAGCAGTACTTC.

This chain uses TRBV4-1 with TRBJ2-5; 12 nucleotides line up with TRBD2. CDR3 length: 15 residues. Germline-derived CDR1 and CDR2 are MGHRA and YSYEKL. With 2 bases clipped from V and 7 bases from J, the junction kept 5 bases outside the gene matches. The CDR3 coding sequence is TGCGCCAGCAGCCAATCGACTAGCGGGAGTCTGACCCAGTACTTC. Translating it yields CASSQSTSGSLTQYF.

This clonotype was detected only a few times. The chain joins TRBV27 to TRBJ2-3; maybe TRBD1 (5 bases). The V end lost 7 bases, the J end lost 2 bases, and 16 bases lay between the germline ends. This CDR3 has 15 amino acids. Germline V gene sequence: CDR1 MNHEY, CDR2 SMNVEV (reference sequence). The CDR3 region has the DNA TGTGCCAGCACGGACACCCAGGGCTTCACAGATACGCAGTATTTT. It encodes CASTDTQGFTDTQYF.